This TCR beta chain came from a study of T cell responses to AZD1222 COVID-19 vaccine. A note on this clone: Its matching antigen is unknown.

The data were produced by immunoSEQ multiplex PCR, yet TCRdb's version contains in-frame clones alone and is incomplete. The sample includes under 200,000 clones, about 92% seen only once; the top ten take 3.5% to 4.5%. Study-level results: Among those given AZD1222, only 5 to 7 were seropositive at baseline. White British donors predominated, females outnumbered males, and clonal diversity was possibly underestimated.

The CDR3 has 15 amino acids. Germline lookup yields CDR1 MNHEY and CDR2 SVGAGI. The germline V and J ends were trimmed by 6 bases and 2 bases, with 17 bases remaining between them. This rearrangement joins TRBV6-5 to TRBJ2-7, with D unresolved. This clonotype originated in an adult in good health. Sequences were derived from peripheral blood, sampled on day 0 of AZD1222 vaccination. CDR3 amino acids: CASSPRTHATYEQYF. CDR3 nucleotide sequence: TGTGCCAGCAGCCCCCGGACCCACGCAACCTACGAGCAGTACTTC.